This T cell receptor (beta chain) was sequenced in a study of beta chain features in type 1 diabetes. Broader study findings: Type 1 diabetes patients had moderately but significantly shorter TCRB CDR3s in all four CD4+ subsets.

Expressed TCRB transcripts were sequenced because the entire RNA isolate underwent reverse transcription. This table comes from immunoSEQ multiplex PCR, and its TCRdb copy is limited to in-frame clones, with some not included. The profile covers some 200,000 clones, with roughly 17% appearing a single time and about 0.085% taken by the ten largest. The single heparinised draw taken from each donor contained around 110 mL of blood on average. CD45RO/CCR7/CD25/CD127/CD95/CD27 staining was used to isolate CD4+ naive, central memory, regulatory and stem cell-like memory cells by sorting. This clone was counted only a few times. The antigen is not known. V lost 5 bases to trimming and J lost 4 bases, with 2 bases between them. The CDR3 consists of 10 residues. Per germline, CDR1 GTSNPN and CDR2 SVGIG (reference sequence).

V is TRBV30 and J is TRBJ2-2; no clear D gene. The sequenced sample was naive CD4+ T cells from blood. The sequence derives from a man younger than 40 with type 1 diabetes. CDR3 DNA sequence: TGTGCCTGGGCCACCGGGGAGCTGTTTTTT. It specifies CAWATGELFF.